Each of the 23 T cell receptor beta chains below was sequenced from the same sample in a study of beta chain features in type 1 diabetes (dated by TCRdb to 2016 to 2019). General findings and caveats noted by the study authors: In all four CD4+ subsets, TCRB CDR3 length was moderately but significantly shorter in type 1 diabetes patients.

Libraries were constructed by the immunoSEQ multiplex PCR assay. All of the isolated RNA was reverse transcribed with the High Capacity cDNA Reverse Transcription Kit, so expressed TCRB transcripts were sequenced. TCRdb took this table from immuneACCESS and kept in-frame rearrangements with V and J called. Such tables lack part of the clones; where checked against another copy, unresolved V genes explain under half of the gap, and the rest is unexplained. The sample table contains more than 200,000 clones; only one count was recorded for 16% of them. The top ten constitute more than 0.075% of the sample. Their cognate antigens are unknown. The specimen sequenced was naive CD4+ T cells from blood. According to the study, the label for this sample's cell subset or site signals: true naive CD4+ T cells. Receptors were obtained from a man aged 30-40 years with type 1 diabetes.

This clone was counted only a few times. The chain joins TRBV30 to TRBJ2-4; possible D gene TRBD1, 6 bases. In germline, CDR1 is GTSNPN, CDR2 SVGIG (reference sequence). Trimming removed 1 base at V and 1 base at J, with 11 bases between. This CDR3 has 15 amino acids. The CDR3 region is CAWSGGLGAKNIQYF. As DNA, the CDR3 is TGTGCCTGGAGTGGGGGGCTCGGGGCCAAAAACATTCAGTACTTC.

CDR3 region: CASSYSRISQETQYF. The CDR3 bases are TGTGCCAGCAGTTACTCGAGGATCAGCCAAGAGACCCAGTACTTC. The chain joins TRBV6-6 to TRBJ2-5; D is undetermined. V was trimmed by 0 bases and J by 1 base, leaving 9 bases between them. This CDR3 contains 15 residues. Germline V gene lookup returns CDR1 MNHNY and CDR2 SVGAGI (reference sequence).

The V and J genes are TRBV28 and TRBJ2-4, with no clear D. V lost 5 bases and J lost 2, with 19 bases in between. CDR1 is MDHEN and CDR2 is SYDVKM in the germline V gene. This CDR3 contains 17 residues. CDR3 sequence reads: CASSPMARGVSKNIQYF. DNA for the CDR3: TGTGCCAGCAGTCCCATGGCCCGAGGTGTGTCCAAAAACATTCAGTACTTC.

The chain carries TRBV7-9 and TRBJ2-5; D is ambiguous. The CDR3 sequence is 13 residues long. CDR1 is SEHNR and CDR2 is FQNEAQ in the germline V gene (reference sequence). V lost 1 base and J 5 bases, leaving 8 bases between the germline ends. Here the CDR3 reads CASSLVWSETQYF. In DNA form, the CDR3 reads TGTGCCAGCAGCTTAGTGTGGTCCGAGACCCAGTACTTC.

This sequence joins TRBV5-1 and TRBJ2-5; TRBD1 matches 9 bases. Losses at the gene ends were 1 base for V and 5 bases for J; bases not matched to a gene: 9. The CDR3 sequence is 16 residues long. The germline CDR1 and CDR2 sequences are SGHRS and YFSETQ. The CDR3 protein is CASSLNRGLGGETQYF. CDR3 coding DNA: TGCGCCAGCAGCTTGAACAGGGGGCTCGGTGGGGAGACCCAGTACTTC.

This clone was seen a few times. The V gene is TRBV29-1, the J gene TRBJ1-2; unclear D gene. CDR1 SQVTM and CDR2 ANQGSEA come from the germline V gene. CDR3 size: 11 residues. V lost 3 bases to trimming and J lost 3 bases, with 5 bases between them. Here the CDR3 DNA reads TGCAGCGTTGACAGTTACTATGGCTACACCTTC. It encodes CSVDSYYGYTF.

The rearrangement links TRBV11-2 to TRBJ1-1; D is unclear. This CDR3 region has 13 residues. V was pared by 5 bases and J by 1 base, with 8 bases between. From germline, CDR1 is SGHAT and CDR2 FQNNGV. In DNA form, the CDR3 reads TGTGCCAGCAGCCCCACGGGGAACACTGAAGCTTTCTTT. Protein: CASSPTGNTEAFF.

J is TRBJ2-1 and V is TRBV29-1; possible D gene TRBD1, 5 bases. V was cut by 7 bases and J by 5 bases, with 9 bases left in between. The germline V gene has CDR1 SQVTM and CDR2 ANQGSEA. The CDR3 has 11 residues. The CDR3 protein is CSATGNNEQFF. In DNA form, the CDR3 reads TGCAGCGCCACAGGTAACAATGAGCAGTTCTTC.

This clone was counted only a few times. The rearrangement uses TRBV28 and TRBJ2-3, with D unresolved. V lost 9 bases and J 0 bases, leaving 4 bases between the germline ends. This CDR3 is 11 amino acids long. Germline CDR1 and CDR2: MDHEN and SYDVKM. DNA for the CDR3: TGTGCCAGTACTAGCACAGATACGCAGTATTTT. Translating it yields CASTSTDTQYF.

The chain is built from TRBV10-3 and TRBJ2-3; D gene ambiguous. CDR3 length equals 14 residues. Deletions cut 7 bases from V and 0 bases from J, with 11 bases between. CDR1 is ENHRY, CDR2 SYGVKD, per germline. The chain's CDR3 is CAINRGTSTDTQYF. DNA for the CDR3: TGTGCCATCAATCGCGGAACTAGCACAGATACGCAGTATTTT.

The sample holds a few counts of this clone. J is TRBJ1-3 and V is TRBV29-1; D gene uncertain. Trimming left V 5 bases short and J 0 bases short, with 8 bases between. The CDR3 covers 13 residues. Looked up from germline, CDR1 is SQVTM and CDR2 is ANQGSEA. CDR3 sequence (DNA): TGCAGCGTTAGCTTAACCTCTGGAAACACCATATATTTT. This translates into CSVSLTSGNTIYF.

The genes are TRBV10-3 and TRBJ1-1; D gene uncertain. The V gene's germline CDR1 is ENHRY and CDR2 SYGVKD. This CDR3 is 12 amino acids long. The ends were cut back, 6 bases at V and 0 bases at J, with 5 bases in the middle. The CDR3 sequence is CAISSMNTEAFF. Here the CDR3 DNA reads TGTGCCATCAGCTCAATGAACACTGAAGCTTTCTTT.

This rearrangement joins TRBV29-1 to TRBJ1-1, with D possibly TRBD1 on 5 matching bases. This CDR3 contains 12 residues. In germline, CDR1 is SQVTM, CDR2 ANQGSEA. V was cut by 7 bases and J by 11 bases, with 20 bases left in between. CDR3 loop: CSGQIRGQNAFF. The DNA of the CDR3 is TGCAGCGGCCAGATCCGGGGCCAAAATGCTTTCTTT.

This sequence joins TRBV5-1 and TRBJ2-7, with 9 bases matching TRBD1. The CDR3 consists of 14 residues. The J segment lost 5 bases and the V segment lost 4 bases, leaving 7 bases of the junction unmatched. The germline gives CDR1 SGHRS, CDR2 YFSETQ. CDR3 nucleotide sequence: TGCGCCAGCAGCCGACAGGGGGTTGTTGACGAGCAGTACTTC. Amino acid sequence: CASSRQGVVDEQYF.

A few counts support this clone. The CDR3 sequence: CASSSRDRGNEQYF. The CDR3 nucleotides read TGTGCCAGCAGCTCCAGGGACAGGGGTAACGAGCAGTACTTC. V gene TRBV5-4 combines with J gene TRBJ2-7; 10 positions match TRBD1. The CDR3 contains 14 residues. Germline V gene data show CDR1 as SGHNT and CDR2 as YYREEE (reference sequence). Trimming at V came to 3 bases and at J to 5 bases, leaving 5 bases not matched to a gene.

This clone was observed a few times. The chain couples TRBV29-1 to TRBJ1-4; D not certain. Germline V gene data show CDR1 as SQVTM and CDR2 as ANQGSEA. The V and J ends lost 6 bases and 4 bases respectively, with 12 bases between them. This CDR3 spans 13 amino acids. CDR3 in DNA: TGCAGCGTGGCAGGTCTCTTTAATGAAAAACTGTTTTTT. Translating gives CSVAGLFNEKLFF.

Here the CDR3 reads CATSRDPQGNLFF. CDR3 DNA sequence: TGTGCCACCAGCAGAGATCCGCAGGGTAACCTGTTCTTC. The chain recombines TRBV15 with TRBJ2-1; tentative D call: TRBD1 (5 bases). Trimming took 0 bases from V and 15 from J, leaving 15 bases between them. The germline V gene encodes CDR1 LNHNV and CDR2 YYDKDF (reference sequence). CDR3 length: 13 amino acids.

V gene TRBV13 combines with J gene TRBJ2-1; D gene ambiguous. In germline, CDR1 is PRHDT, CDR2 FYEKMQ (reference sequence). Trimming removed 10 bases at V and 0 bases at J, with 13 bases between. This CDR3 spans 14 amino acids. The CDR3 here is CAIPSETSYNEQFF. CDR3 nucleotides: TGTGCCATACCAAGCGAGACCTCCTACAATGAGCAGTTCTTC.

This clone was seen only a few times. The V gene is TRBV25-1, the J gene TRBJ2-5; weak D call: TRBD1 (5 bases). Germline V gene sequence: CDR1 MGHDK, CDR2 SYGVNS. The V gene lost 6 bases and the J gene lost 5 bases, with 19 bases spanning the gap. The CDR3 covers 15 residues. This CDR3 is CASSRMAQGWETQYF. The CDR3 DNA is TGTGCCAGCAGCCGCATGGCCCAGGGTTGGGAGACCCAGTACTTC.

In its sample, this clone was seen a few times. This chain links TRBV14 with TRBJ2-4, with D perhaps TRBD1 (7 bases). Germline CDR1 is SGHDN and CDR2 is FVKESK. V was trimmed by 4 bases and J by 2 bases, leaving 15 bases between them. The CDR3 is 16 residues long. As DNA, the CDR3 is TGTGCCAGCAGCCGGAGGGCAGGGGGGTCCAAAAACATTCAGTACTTC. Its protein product is CASSRRAGGSKNIQYF.

The J gene is TRBJ2-5, the V gene TRBV14, with D tentatively TRBD1 (6 bases). Looked up from germline, CDR1 is SGHDN and CDR2 is FVKESK. The length of the CDR3 is 15 residues. V was shortened by 0 bases and J by 8 bases, with 16 bases between the two germline ends. The CDR3 here is CASSQERRQTGTQYF. CDR3 sequence (DNA): TGTGCCAGCAGCCAAGAGAGAAGGCAGACAGGTACCCAGTACTTC.

This clone was seen only a few times. V gene TRBV5-1 combines with J gene TRBJ2-1; unclear D gene. From germline, CDR1 is SGHRS and CDR2 YFSETQ. This CDR3 is 13 amino acids long. The V gene lost 4 bases and the J gene lost 3 bases, with 8 bases spanning the gap. The CDR3 sequence is CASSMDGYNEQFF. CDR3 nucleotide sequence: TGCGCCAGCAGCATGGACGGCTACAATGAGCAGTTCTTC.

In its sample, this clone was seen a few times. This sample includes further DNA sequences coding for the same CDR3. The chain combines TRBV9 with TRBJ2-5, with a tentative D call TRBD2 (6 bases). Germline-derived CDR1 and CDR2 are SGDLS and YYNGEE. The V gene lost 1 base and the J gene lost 5 bases, with 12 bases spanning the gap. The CDR3 consists of 14 residues. The CDR3 is CASSVRAGQETQYF. As DNA, the CDR3 is TGTGCCAGCAGCGTAAGGGCGGGGCAGGAGACCCAGTACTTC.